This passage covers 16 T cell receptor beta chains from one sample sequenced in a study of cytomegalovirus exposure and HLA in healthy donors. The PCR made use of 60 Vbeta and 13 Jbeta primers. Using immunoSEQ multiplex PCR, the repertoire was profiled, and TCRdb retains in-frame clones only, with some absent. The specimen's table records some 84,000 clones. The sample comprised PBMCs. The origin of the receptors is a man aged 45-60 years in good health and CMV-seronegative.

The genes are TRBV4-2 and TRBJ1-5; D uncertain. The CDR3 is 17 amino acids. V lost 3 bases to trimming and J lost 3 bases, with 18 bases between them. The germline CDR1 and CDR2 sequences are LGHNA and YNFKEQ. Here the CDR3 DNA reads TGTGCCAGCAGCCAGGTGGGAGGTGGGGTACACAATCAGCCCCAGCATTTT. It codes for CASSQVGGGVHNQPQHF.

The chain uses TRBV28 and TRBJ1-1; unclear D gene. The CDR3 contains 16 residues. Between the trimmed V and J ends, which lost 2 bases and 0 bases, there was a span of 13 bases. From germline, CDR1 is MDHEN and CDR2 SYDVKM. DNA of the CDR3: TGTGCCAGCAGTTTAGGGGAGAGAAATGTGAACACTGAAGCTTTCTTT. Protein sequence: CASSLGERNVNTEAFF. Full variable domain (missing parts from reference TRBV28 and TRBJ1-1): DVKVTQSSRYLVKRTGEKVFLECVQDMDHENMFWYRQDPGLGLRLIYFSYDVKMKEKGDIPEGYSVSREKKERFSLILESASTNQTSMYLCASSLGERNVNTEAFFGQGTRLTVV.

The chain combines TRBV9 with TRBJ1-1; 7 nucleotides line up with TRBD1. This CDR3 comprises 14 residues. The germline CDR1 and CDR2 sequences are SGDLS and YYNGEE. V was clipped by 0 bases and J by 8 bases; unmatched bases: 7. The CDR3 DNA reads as TGTGCCAGCAGCGTAGTAGGGGGCGCTTCGGAAGCTTTCTTT. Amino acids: CASSVVGGASEAFF.

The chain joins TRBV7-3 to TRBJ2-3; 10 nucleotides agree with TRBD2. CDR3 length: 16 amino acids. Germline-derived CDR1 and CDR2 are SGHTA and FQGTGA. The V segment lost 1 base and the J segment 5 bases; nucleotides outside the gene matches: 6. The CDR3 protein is CASSLRLAGAVDTQYF. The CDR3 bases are TGTGCCAGCAGCTTAAGGCTAGCGGGGGCTGTAGATACGCAGTATTTT. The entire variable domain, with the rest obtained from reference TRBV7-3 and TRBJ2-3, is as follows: GAGVSQTPSNKVTEKGKYVELRCDPISGHTALYWYRQSLGQGPEFLIYFQGTGAADDSGLPNDRFFAVRPEGSVSTLKIQRTERGDSAVYLCASSLRLAGAVDTQYFGPGTRLTVL.

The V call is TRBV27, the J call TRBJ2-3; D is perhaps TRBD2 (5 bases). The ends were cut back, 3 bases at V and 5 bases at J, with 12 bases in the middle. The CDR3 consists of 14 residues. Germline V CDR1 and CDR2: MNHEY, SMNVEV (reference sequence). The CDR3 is CASSLASSGDTQYF. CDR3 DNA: TGTGCCAGCAGTTTGGCTAGCTCGGGAGATACGCAGTATTTT.

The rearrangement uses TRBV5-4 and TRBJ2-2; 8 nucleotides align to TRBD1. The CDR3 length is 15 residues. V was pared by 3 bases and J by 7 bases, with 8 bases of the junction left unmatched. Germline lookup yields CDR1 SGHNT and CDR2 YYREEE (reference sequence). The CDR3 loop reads CASSYRDRINGELFF. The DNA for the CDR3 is TGTGCCAGCAGCTACCGGGACAGGATAAACGGGGAGCTGTTTTTT. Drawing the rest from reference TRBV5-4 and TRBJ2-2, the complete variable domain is ETGVTQSPTHLIKTRGQQVTLRCSSQSGHNTVSWYQQALGQGPQFIFQYYREEENGRGNFPPRFSGLQFPNYSSELNVNALELDDSALYLCASSYRDRINGELFFGEGSRLTVL.

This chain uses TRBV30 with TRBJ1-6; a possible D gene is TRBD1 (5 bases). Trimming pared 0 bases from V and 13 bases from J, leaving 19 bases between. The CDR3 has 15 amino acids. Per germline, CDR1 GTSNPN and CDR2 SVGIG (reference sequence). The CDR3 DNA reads TGTGCCTGGAGTGTACAGGACGGGGGATTCGCGCCCCTCCACTTT. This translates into CAWSVQDGGFAPLHF.

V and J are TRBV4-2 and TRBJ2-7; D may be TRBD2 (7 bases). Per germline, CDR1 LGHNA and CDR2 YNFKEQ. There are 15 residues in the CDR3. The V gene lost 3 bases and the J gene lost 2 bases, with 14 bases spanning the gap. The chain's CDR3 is CASSQMEGGAYEQYF. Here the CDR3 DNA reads TGTGCCAGCAGCCAGATGGAGGGGGGGGCCTACGAGCAGTACTTC.

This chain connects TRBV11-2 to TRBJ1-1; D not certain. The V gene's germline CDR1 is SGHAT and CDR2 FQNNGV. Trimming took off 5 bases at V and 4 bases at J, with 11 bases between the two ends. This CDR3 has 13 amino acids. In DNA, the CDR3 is TGTGCCAGCAGCCCGCTATCCCCCACTGAAGCTTTCTTT. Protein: CASSPLSPTEAFF.

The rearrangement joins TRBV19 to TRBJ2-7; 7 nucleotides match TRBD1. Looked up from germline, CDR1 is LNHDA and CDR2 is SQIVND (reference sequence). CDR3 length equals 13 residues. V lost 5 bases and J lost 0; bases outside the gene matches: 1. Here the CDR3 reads CASSRDSSYEQYF. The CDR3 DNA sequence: TGTGCCAGTAGTCGGGACAGCTCCTACGAGCAGTACTTC. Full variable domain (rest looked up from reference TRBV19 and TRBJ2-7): DGGITQSPKYLFRKEGQNVTLSCEQNLNHDAMYWYRQDPGQGLRLIYYSQIVNDFQKGDIAEGYSVSREKKESFPLTVTSAQKNPTAFYLCASSRDSSYEQYFGPGTRLTVT.

As DNA, the CDR3 is TGTGCCATCAGTCGTCAGGACAATCAGCCCCAGCATTTT. Translated: CAISRQDNQPQHF. This chain uses TRBV10-3 with TRBJ1-5, with D unclear. V lost 5 bases and J 3 bases, leaving 8 bases between the germline ends. Per the germline V gene, CDR1 is ENHRY and CDR2 is SYGVKD. CDR3 size: 13 residues.

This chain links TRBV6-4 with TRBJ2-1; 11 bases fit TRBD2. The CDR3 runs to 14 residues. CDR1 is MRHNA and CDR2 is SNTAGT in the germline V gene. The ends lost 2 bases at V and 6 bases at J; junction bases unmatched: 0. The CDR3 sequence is CASSDGLAGNEQFF. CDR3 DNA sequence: TGTGCCAGCAGTGACGGACTAGCGGGCAATGAGCAGTTCTTC.

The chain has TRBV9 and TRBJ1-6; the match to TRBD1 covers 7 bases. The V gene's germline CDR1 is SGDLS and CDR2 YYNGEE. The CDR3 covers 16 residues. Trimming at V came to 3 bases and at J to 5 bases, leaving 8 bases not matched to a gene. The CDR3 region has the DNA TGTGCCAGCAGCGCCACAGGGGCCCCTAATAATTCACCCCTCCACTTT. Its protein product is CASSATGAPNNSPLHF.

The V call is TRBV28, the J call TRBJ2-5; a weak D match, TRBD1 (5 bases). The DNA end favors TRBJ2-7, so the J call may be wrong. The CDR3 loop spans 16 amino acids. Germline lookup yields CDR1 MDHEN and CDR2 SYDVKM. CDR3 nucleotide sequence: TGTGCCAGCAGACGCTATTCGGTTACAGGCGGCTACGAGCAGTACTTC. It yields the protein CASRRYSVTGGYEQYF.

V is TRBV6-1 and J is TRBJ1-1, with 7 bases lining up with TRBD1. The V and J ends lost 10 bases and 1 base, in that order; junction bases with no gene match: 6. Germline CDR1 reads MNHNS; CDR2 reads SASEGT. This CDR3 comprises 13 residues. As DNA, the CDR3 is TGTGCCATTCAGGGACAGAAGAACACTGAAGCTTTCTTT. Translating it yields CAIQGQKNTEAFF.

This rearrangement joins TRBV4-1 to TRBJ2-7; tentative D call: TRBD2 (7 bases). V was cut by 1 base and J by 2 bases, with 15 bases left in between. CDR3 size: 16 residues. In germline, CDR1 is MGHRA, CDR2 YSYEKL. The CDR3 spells CASSQGGGARTYEQYF. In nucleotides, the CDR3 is TGCGCCAGCAGCCAAGGTGGGGGGGCAAGGACCTACGAGCAGTACTTC.